The 32 T cell receptor beta chains given below trace back to one sample, sequenced in a study of response to subunit inactivated influenza vaccine. One entry per CDR3 protein results from TCRdb running MiXCR on the RT-PCR reads. The sample holds around 480,000 distinct CDR3 sequences, roughly 11% seen once. Sequences were derived from PBMCs from blood, sampled roughly 48 days after vaccination. These receptors all stem from a man aged 45-65 years who received an inactivated influenza vaccine.

The chain couples TRBV12-3 or TRBV12-4 to TRBJ2-4; 8 positions agree with TRBD1. There are 11 residues in the CDR3. Losses at the gene ends were 6 bases for V and 14 bases for J; bases not matched to a gene: 6. CDR3 region: CASRSTGEEYF. The CDR3 DNA is TGTGCCAGCAGATCGACAGGGGAGGAGTACTTC.

The chain combines TRBV12-3 or TRBV12-4 with TRBJ2-2; D not resolved. V dropped 3 bases and J dropped 7 bases, with 9 bases sitting between them. The CDR3 runs 13 residues. As DNA, the CDR3 is TGTGCCAGCAGTTTCCGACGGTTCGGGGAGCTGTTTTTT. Encoded protein: CASSFRRFGELFF.

This clonotype came up a few times. The chain recombines TRBV5-1 with TRBJ1-4, with D possibly TRBD1 on 5 matching bases. The length of the CDR3 is 14 residues. The V gene's germline CDR1 is SGHRS and CDR2 YFSETQ. The ends were cut back, 0 bases at V and 8 bases at J, with 11 bases in the middle. The CDR3 loop is CASSLAAGQEKLFF. The CDR3 DNA is TGCGCCAGCAGCTTGGCCGCAGGGCAAGAAAAACTGTTTTTT. The full variable domain, rest sourced from reference TRBV5-1 and TRBJ1-4, is KAGVTQTPRYLIKTRGQQVTLSCSPISGHRSVSWYQQTPGQGLQFLFEYFSETQRNKGNFPGRFSGRQFSNSRSEMNVSTLELGDSALYLCASSLAAGQEKLFFGSGTQLSVL.

V is TRBV15 and J is TRBJ2-1; 9 positions match TRBD1. Germline trimming cut 0 bases from V and 5 bases from J; bases unmatched to any gene: 17. The CDR3 totals 20 residues. The V gene's germline CDR1 is LNHNV and CDR2 YYDKDF (reference sequence). The CDR3 is CATSRDWLQTNRDRDNEQFF. CDR3 coding DNA: TGTGCCACCAGCAGAGATTGGCTACAGACCAACCGGGACAGGGACAATGAGCAGTTCTTC.

This clonotype was observed a handful of times. J is TRBJ2-7 and V is TRBV24-1; D is perhaps TRBD1 (7 bases). CDR3 length: 15 amino acids. V dropped 1 base and J dropped 3 bases, with 12 bases sitting between them. Germline CDR1 is KGHDR and CDR2 is SFDVKD. In DNA form, the CDR3 reads TGTGCCACCAGTGATTTAACAGGGGAGGACTACGAGCAGTACTTC. Amino acids: CATSDLTGEDYEQYF.

There are a few counts of this clonotype. The genes are TRBV4-3 and TRBJ2-3, with D perhaps given as TRBD1 or TRBD2 (7 bases each). From germline, CDR1 is LGHNA and CDR2 YSLEER. The CDR3 length is 16 residues. The V end was cut by 0 bases, the J end by 6 bases, with 16 bases between. Here the CDR3 reads CASSQDLGEGADTQYF. DNA of the CDR3: TGCGCCAGCAGCCAAGACTTAGGGGAGGGGGCCGATACGCAGTATTTT.

The chain recombines TRBV27 with TRBJ2-3; 11 bases are shared with TRBD2. Losses at the gene ends were 3 bases for V and 2 bases for J; bases not matched to a gene: 10. The CDR3 contains 18 residues. The germline V gene encodes CDR1 MNHEY and CDR2 SMNVEV (reference sequence). The CDR3 DNA follows: TGTGCCAGCAGTTTCCTCCAGACTAGCGGGGTAATCACAGATACGCAGTATTTT. It is translated as CASSFLQTSGVITDTQYF.

This clonotype was found a few times. The chain is built from TRBV5-1 and TRBJ2-2; D might be TRBD1 (6 bases). The germline CDR1 and CDR2 sequences are SGHRS and YFSETQ. Deletions cut 7 bases from V and 1 base from J, with 17 bases between. The CDR3 consists of 16 residues. CDR3 coding DNA: TGCGCCAGCTCCCCCCAGGGGCCAAAGAACACCGGGGAGCTGTTTTTT. It translates to CASSPQGPKNTGELFF.

This clonotype was detected many times. This chain uses TRBV5-1 with TRBJ1-2; 7 bases match TRBD1. Germline V gene lookup returns CDR1 SGHRS and CDR2 YFSETQ. With 4 bases clipped from V and 8 bases from J, the junction kept 2 bases outside the gene matches. The CDR3 loop spans 11 amino acids. The CDR3 DNA reads as TGCGCCAGCAGCACGGGACAGGGCTACACCTTC. This sequence encodes CASSTGQGYTF.

This clonotype was counted a few times. The chain recombines TRBV12-3 or TRBV12-4 with TRBJ2-1, with D possibly being TRBD1 (6 bases). The V and J ends lost 7 bases and 6 bases respectively, with 28 bases between them. The CDR3 loop spans 18 amino acids. The CDR3 nucleotides read TGTGCCAGCATTACGCTACGTCCGGGACGAAGAGGGGGCAATGAGCAGTTCTTC. Translation gives CASITLRPGRRGGNEQFF.

This clonotype was observed many times. The gene calls are TRBV7-9 and TRBJ2-5; possibly TRBD1 for D (6 bases). V lost 6 bases to trimming and J lost 1 base, with 15 bases between them. The CDR3 contains 15 residues. Germline V gives CDR1 SEHNR, CDR2 FQNEAQ (reference sequence). For the CDR3, the DNA is TGTGCCAGCAGAACGAATGGACAGAGCCAAGAGACCCAGTACTTC. It specifies CASRTNGQSQETQYF.

The chain joins TRBV2 to TRBJ2-5; the D gene is possibly TRBD1 (5 bases). Germline-derived CDR1 and CDR2 are SNHLY and FYNNEI. The V end lost 1 base, the J end lost 5 bases, and 8 bases lay between the germline ends. The CDR3 has 13 residues. The CDR3 DNA sequence: TGTGCCAGCAGTGAAGGGGGCGAGGAGACCCAGTACTTC. This gives the protein CASSEGGEETQYF.

This chain uses TRBV16 with TRBJ1-1; D gene uncertain. Germline values: CDR1 KGHSY, CDR2 FQNENV. V was shortened by 4 bases and J by 11 bases, with 14 bases between the two germline ends. This CDR3 has 12 residues. In DNA form, the CDR3 reads TGTGCCAGCAGCCCAAGTCCCCAAGGTGCTTTCTTT. It specifies CASSPSPQGAFF.

This clonotype was found a few times. The chain recombines TRBV13 with TRBJ2-7; 7 bases map to TRBD2. From germline, CDR1 is PRHDT and CDR2 FYEKMQ (reference sequence). This CDR3 has 16 amino acids. Trimming removed 5 bases from V and 2 bases from J; junction bases left unmatched: 12. This CDR3 is CASSPQMRERTYEQYF. CDR3 DNA sequence: TGTGCCAGCAGCCCCCAGATGCGGGAGAGAACCTACGAGCAGTACTTC.

Many counts were recorded for this clonotype. This sequence joins TRBV20-1 and TRBJ2-7, with 11 bases that match TRBD2. The CDR3 totals 18 residues. Per the germline V gene, CDR1 is DFQATT and CDR2 is SNEGSKA (reference sequence). J lost 2 bases, V lost 0 bases, and 12 bases had no gene match. In nucleotides, the CDR3 is TGCAGTGCTAGAGATGTACTAGCGGGGGCCTCCCCTGCCTACGAGCAGTACTTC. Translated: CSARDVLAGASPAYEQYF.

This clonotype was counted between two and nine times. The rearrangement joins TRBV7-2 to TRBJ2-7, with TRBD2 matching over 15 bases. The V gene's germline CDR1 is SGHTA and CDR2 FQGNSA. With 5 bases clipped from V and 5 bases from J, the junction kept 7 bases outside the gene matches. The CDR3 extends over 16 amino acids. DNA of the CDR3: TGTGCCAGCAGCAAGGGACTAGCGGGAGGTGGGGACGAGCAGTACTTC. Its protein product is CASSKGLAGGGDEQYF.

This chain uses TRBV20-1 with TRBJ2-7, with 11 bases matching TRBD2. CDR3 length equals 17 residues. Germline values: CDR1 DFQATT, CDR2 SNEGSKA (reference sequence). J gave up 2 bases and V 3 bases, and 12 bases lay outside the gene matches. The CDR3 is CSASSVASGGIPYEQYF. In DNA, the CDR3 is TGCAGTGCTAGTTCGGTGGCTAGCGGGGGGATCCCCTACGAGCAGTACTTC.

This clonotype was observed a few times. This chain uses TRBV7-7 with TRBJ2-3, with no clear D. Per germline, CDR1 SSHAT and CDR2 FNYEAQ (reference sequence). CDR3 length: 13 residues. V lost 5 bases and J 4 bases, leaving 10 bases between the germline ends. CDR3 in amino acids: CASSRHDSDTQYF. The CDR3 DNA reads as TGTGCCAGCAGCCGACACGACTCAGATACGCAGTATTTT.

The V and J genes are TRBV5-1 and TRBJ2-7, with D unresolved. The CDR3 spans 16 residues. The V end lost 0 bases, the J end lost 0 bases, and 13 bases lay between the germline ends. CDR1 SGHRS and CDR2 YFSETQ come from the germline V gene. In nucleotides, the CDR3 is TGCGCCAGCAGCTTGGCCACGTGGACCCGCTCCTACGAGCAGTACTTC. This codes for CASSLATWTRSYEQYF.

This clonotype was observed a few times. V and J are TRBV20-1 and TRBJ2-7; D is unclear. From germline, CDR1 is DFQATT and CDR2 SNEGSKA (reference sequence). The V gene lost 6 bases and the J gene lost 3 bases, with 9 bases spanning the gap. The CDR3 spans 11 residues. In DNA, the CDR3 is TGCAGTGCCGCTCAGAACTACGAGCAGTACTTC. Translated: CSAAQNYEQYF.

The V call is TRBV11-2, the J call TRBJ2-4, with 14 nucleotides matching TRBD2. V gave up 3 bases and J gave up 7 bases; unmatched junction bases: 5. The germline gives CDR1 SGHAT, CDR2 FQNNGV. The CDR3 is made up of 16 amino acids. CDR3 DNA sequence: TGTGCCAGCAGCTTCGGGGGGACTAGCGGGAGTAACATTCAGTACTTC. Amino acids: CASSFGGTSGSNIQYF.

J is TRBJ1-6 and V is TRBV6-1; TRBD1 matches at 8 bases. V trimming: 6 bases; J trimming: 4 bases; junction bases outside the gene matches: 5. CDR3 length: 15 amino acids. Germline V lookup: CDR1 MNHNS, CDR2 SASEGT. DNA of the CDR3: TGTGCCAGCAGACCGGGACAGGCTTATAATTCACCCCTCCACTTT. It yields the protein CASRPGQAYNSPLHF.

This clonotype was observed a few times. The chain uses TRBV5-1 and TRBJ2-3; 7 nucleotides align to TRBD2. The CDR3 has 15 amino acids. The ends lost 3 bases at V and 2 bases at J; junction bases unmatched: 6. The germline gives CDR1 SGHRS, CDR2 YFSETQ. DNA of the CDR3: TGCGCCAGCAGCTCTAATAGCGGGTACACAGATACGCAGTATTTT. Translating it yields CASSSNSGYTDTQYF.

This clonotype was counted many times. The chain has TRBV11-1 and TRBJ2-1, with 10 bases lining up with TRBD2. With 1 base clipped from V and 0 bases from J, the junction kept 6 bases outside the gene matches. Germline CDR1 and CDR2: SGHAT and FQDESV (reference sequence). The CDR3 totals 18 residues. The CDR3 sequence is CASSLDSLAGSSYNEQFF. The CDR3 DNA is TGTGCCAGCAGCTTAGATTCACTAGCGGGGAGCTCCTACAATGAGCAGTTCTTC.

In its sample, this clonotype was seen a few times. The J gene is TRBJ2-1, the V gene TRBV7-3, with 9 bases fitting TRBD2. The CDR3 loop spans 15 amino acids. The J segment lost 9 bases and the V segment lost 2 bases, leaving 8 bases of the junction unmatched. Germline V gene sequence: CDR1 SGHTA, CDR2 FQGTGA. This CDR3 is CASSLGTSLSGEQFF. The CDR3 DNA reads TGTGCCAGCAGCTTAGGGACTAGCCTGAGTGGTGAGCAGTTCTTC.

V and J are TRBV6-2 or TRBV6-3 and TRBJ1-6, with D tentatively TRBD1 (6 bases). Germline V gene lookup returns CDR1 MNHEY and CDR2 SVGEGT. This CDR3 has 14 amino acids. Trimming cost V 4 bases and J 6 bases, with 10 bases left between them. CDR3 DNA: TGTGCCAGCAGTTTCGGACAGCCTAATTCACCCCTCCACTTT. This gives the protein CASSFGQPNSPLHF.

In this sample, this clonotype turned up many times. The rearrangement joins TRBV15 to TRBJ1-2, with 7 bases identical to TRBD1. CDR1 is LNHNV and CDR2 is YYDKDF in the germline V gene (reference sequence). V lost 3 bases to trimming and J lost 4 bases; unmatched junction nucleotides: 2. The CDR3 consists of 13 residues. The CDR3 spells CATSRRGPYGYTF. CDR3 nucleotides: TGTGCCACCAGCAGGAGGGGGCCCTATGGCTACACCTTC.

This clonotype was counted ten times or more. CDR3 nucleotides: TGCAGCGTTGAAAGTAGTTTGGCCCAGTTCTTC. As protein: CSVESSLAQFF. The chain uses TRBV29-1 and TRBJ2-1; no clear D. The length of the CDR3 is 11 residues. The V end lost 2 bases, the J end lost 13 bases, and 12 bases lay between the germline ends. Germline V gene sequence: CDR1 SQVTM, CDR2 ANQGSEA.

The chain employs TRBV9 and TRBJ1-2; 8 positions match TRBD1. The length of the CDR3 is 14 residues. Germline V gives CDR1 SGDLS, CDR2 YYNGEE. V was pared by 3 bases and J by 0 bases, with 1 base of the junction left unmatched. The chain's CDR3 is CASSATGANYGYTF. Here the CDR3 DNA reads TGTGCCAGCAGCGCGACAGGGGCTAACTATGGCTACACCTTC.

This clonotype was picked up a small number of times. The V call is TRBV5-1, the J call TRBJ1-2; 12 bases agree with TRBD1. The CDR3 runs 13 residues. Trimming removed 3 bases from V and 8 bases from J; junction bases left unmatched: 2. Germline V gene sequence: CDR1 SGHRS, CDR2 YFSETQ. CDR3 loop: CASSSGTGGGYTF. The CDR3 DNA reads TGCGCCAGCAGCTCTGGGACAGGGGGCGGCTACACCTTC.

This clonotype was counted between two and nine times. The chain has TRBV5-1 and TRBJ2-5; D unresolved. CDR1 and CDR2 from the germline V gene are SGHRS and YFSETQ. The CDR3 consists of 12 residues. Trimming shortened V by 3 bases and J by 5 bases, and 8 bases separated the two germline ends. CDR3 bases: TGCGCCAGCAGCTCACTTCCTGAGACCCAGTACTTC. Protein product: CASSSLPETQYF.

This clonotype was seen at least ten times. This chain connects TRBV6-2 or TRBV6-3 to TRBJ2-1; TRBD1 or TRBD2 may be the D gene (5 bases each). This CDR3 spans 13 amino acids. V was cut by 3 bases and J by 6 bases, with 9 bases left in between. CDR1 and CDR2 (germline): MNHEY, SVGEGT. CDR3 DNA sequence: TGTGCCAGCAGTTATTTGGGACCCAATGAGCAGTTCTTC. This encodes CASSYLGPNEQFF.